This T cell receptor (beta chain) originates from a study of identical twins. Findings and limits, study-wide: Compared with models, monozygotic twins showed more out-of-frame TCR alpha sharing. There was an excess of low generation probability in the out-of-frame alpha sequences that twins shared.

Germline CDR1 SGHTA, CDR2 FQGNSA. This CDR3 is 12 amino acids long. Trimming removed 1 base at V and 13 bases at J, with 11 bases between. TCRdb reanalysed the 5' RACE reads using MiXCR and keeps one entry per CDR3 protein. The sample lists hundreds of thousands of distinct CDR3 sequences, roughly an eighth occurring once. Concerning this clonotype itself: The antigen remains unidentified.

This same sample was also part of a study on yellow fever vaccine responses in identical twins.

This chain links TRBV7-2 with TRBJ2-1; D ambiguous. The source of this sequence is a woman aged 18-29 years in good health. The sample consisted of PBMCs. CDR3 region: CASSLGWAVQFF. CDR3 coding DNA: TGTGCCAGCAGCTTAGGCTGGGCAGTTCAGTTCTTC. Using reference TRBV7-2 and TRBJ2-1 for the parts outside the CDR3, the full variable domain is GAGVSQSPSNKVTEKGKDVELRCDPISGHTALYWYRQSLGQGLEFLIYFQGNSAPDKSGLPSDRFSAERTGGSVSTLTIQRTQQEDSAVYLCASSLGWAVQFFGPGTRLTVL.